The 8 T cell receptor beta chains below come from one sample, sequenced in a study of blood T cell repertoires in COVID-19. Some clones are missing from TCRdb's copy, which holds only in-frame ones; the method was immunoSEQ multiplex PCR. Counted here are 240,000 or so clones, roughly nine tenths occurring once; the ten biggest clones make up less than 8%. Material for sequencing was peripheral blood. The receptors originated from a man aged 60 to 69 with acute or convalescent COVID-19.

The V and J genes are TRBV11-2 and TRBJ2-7; D remains ambiguous. Germline-derived CDR1 and CDR2 are SGHAT and FQNNGV. The CDR3 spans 14 residues. The V and J ends lost 1 base and 4 bases respectively, with 11 bases between them. CDR3 sequence: CASSLARSAYEQYF. The CDR3 DNA reads TGTGCCAGCAGCTTAGCTAGGAGTGCGTACGAGCAGTACTTC.

The rearrangement uses TRBV29-1 and TRBJ1-5; D call uncertain. The CDR3 loop spans 12 amino acids. The germline V gene has CDR1 SQVTM and CDR2 ANQGSEA. Trimming shortened V by 4 bases and J by 4 bases, and 8 bases separated the two germline ends. This chain's CDR3 is CSVGARNQPQHF. CDR3 coding DNA: TGCAGCGTTGGTGCGAGGAATCAGCCCCAGCATTTT.

The gene calls are TRBV5-5 and TRBJ2-5; D might be TRBD1 (6 bases). The V and J ends lost 1 base and 2 bases respectively, with 15 bases between them. There are 16 residues in the CDR3. Germline-derived CDR1 and CDR2 are SGHKS and YYEKEE (reference sequence). CDR3 in DNA: TGTGCCAGCAGCTTGCTCGCGACAGGCGAACAAGAGACCCAGTACTTC. This encodes CASSLLATGEQETQYF.

The V gene is TRBV27, the J gene TRBJ1-5; tentative D call: TRBD1 (5 bases). Trimming left V 6 bases short and J 0 bases short, with 18 bases between. Germline CDR1 is MNHEY and CDR2 is SMNVEV (reference sequence). This CDR3 spans 17 amino acids. DNA for the CDR3: TGTGCCAGCAGACTCCATGCCCAGGGAAATAGCAATCAGCCCCAGCATTTT. Protein product: CASRLHAQGNSNQPQHF.

The V gene is TRBV5-1, the J gene TRBJ2-5; 10 positions match TRBD1. The CDR3 extends over 15 amino acids. Trimming at V came to 0 bases and at J to 4 bases, leaving 3 bases not matched to a gene. Germline CDR1 SGHRS, CDR2 YFSETQ. CDR3 DNA: TGCGCCAGCAGCTTGGTGGGACAGGGGCCAGAGACCCAGTACTTC. This translates into CASSLVGQGPETQYF.

The genes are TRBV5-8 and TRBJ2-4; D is possibly TRBD1 (5 bases). Trimming stripped 0 bases from V and 4 bases from J, with 8 bases between. Germline V gene data show CDR1 as SGHTS and CDR2 as YDEGEE. The length of the CDR3 is 14 residues. The CDR3 DNA sequence: TGTGCCAGCAGCTTGGCGGCAGGGAAAAACATTCAGTACTTC. Residues: CASSLAAGKNIQYF.

This sequence joins TRBV5-4 and TRBJ1-1; 7 bases agree with TRBD1. The CDR3 runs to 15 residues. After removal of 4 bases from V and 1 base from J, the junction contained 7 bases not matched to a gene. Germline V gene data show CDR1 as SGHNT and CDR2 as YYREEE (reference sequence). The CDR3 loop reads CASSPEYRGNTEAFF. The DNA of the CDR3 is TGTGCCAGCAGCCCCGAATACAGGGGGAACACTGAAGCTTTCTTT.

The gene calls are TRBV24-1 and TRBJ1-2, with 10 bases lining up with TRBD1. Germline V gene data show CDR1 as KGHDR and CDR2 as SFDVKD. V lost 3 bases, J lost 6 bases, and 9 bases stayed unmatched. CDR3 length: 16 residues. CDR3 DNA sequence: TGTGCCACCAGTGATCCCCAGGGACAGGGGACGGATGGCTACACCTTC. This encodes CATSDPQGQGTDGYTF.